The sample holds many counts of the clone carrying this T cell receptor beta chain. These data originate in a study of human T cells and chemical hapten exposure. Time point specified: patch test 2, 6 weeks after DPC sensitization. Treatment specified: therapeutic diphenylcyclopropenone sensitization with weekly scalp DPC. Each patch test followed a blood draw. The donor pool consisted of alopecia patients aged 18 to 70 years, considered suitable for DPC. The library tagged each cDNA molecule with unique molecular identifiers. One entry per CDR3 protein, called by TCRdb with MiXCR from the RACE reads. The repertoire holds 84,000 or so distinct CDR3 sequences, with roughly 10% as singletons. The V gene lost 3 bases and the J gene lost 7 bases, with 9 bases spanning the gap. CDR3 length equals 11 residues. Germline V gene data show CDR1 as SQVTM and CDR2 as ANQGSEA.

The V gene is TRBV29-1, the J gene TRBJ1-2; TRBD1 is a possible D gene (6 bases). This sample comprised whole blood, obtained in connection with sensitization to the hapten diphenylcyclopropenone (DPC). The receptor was isolated from a woman aged 25 to 45 with alopecia areata. Some clones in this sample may be carry-over from other donors' samples. The CDR3 DNA reads as TGCAGCGTTGATTCAGGGGTTGGCTACACCTTC. Amino acid sequence: CSVDSGVGYTF.